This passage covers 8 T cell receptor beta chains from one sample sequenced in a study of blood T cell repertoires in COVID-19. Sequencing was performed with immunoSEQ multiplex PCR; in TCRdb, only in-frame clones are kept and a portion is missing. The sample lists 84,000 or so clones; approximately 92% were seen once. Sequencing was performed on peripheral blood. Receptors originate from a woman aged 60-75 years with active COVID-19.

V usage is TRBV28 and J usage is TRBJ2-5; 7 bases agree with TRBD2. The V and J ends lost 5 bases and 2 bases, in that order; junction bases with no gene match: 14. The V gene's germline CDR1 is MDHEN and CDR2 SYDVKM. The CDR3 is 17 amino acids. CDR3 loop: CASSRSSGGRLQETQYF. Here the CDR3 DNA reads TGTGCCAGCAGTCGATCCTCGGGAGGTCGACTTCAAGAGACCCAGTACTTC.

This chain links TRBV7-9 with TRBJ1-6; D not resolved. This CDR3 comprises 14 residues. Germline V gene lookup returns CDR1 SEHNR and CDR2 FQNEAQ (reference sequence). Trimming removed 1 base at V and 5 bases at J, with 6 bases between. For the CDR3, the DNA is TGTGCCAGCAGCTTAGGCCAGGATAATTCACCCCTCCACTTT. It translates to CASSLGQDNSPLHF.

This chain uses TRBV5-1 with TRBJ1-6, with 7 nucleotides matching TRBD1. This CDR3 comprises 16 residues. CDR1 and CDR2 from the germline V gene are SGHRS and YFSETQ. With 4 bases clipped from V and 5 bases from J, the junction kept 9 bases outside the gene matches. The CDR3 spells CASSPRTGVDNSPLHF. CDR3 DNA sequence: TGCGCCAGCAGCCCCCGAACAGGGGTTGATAATTCACCCCTCCACTTT.

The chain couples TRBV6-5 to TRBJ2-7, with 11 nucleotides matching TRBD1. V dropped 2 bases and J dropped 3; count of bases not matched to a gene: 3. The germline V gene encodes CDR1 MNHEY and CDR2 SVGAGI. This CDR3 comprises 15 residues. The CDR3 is CASSYRDRGYYEQYF. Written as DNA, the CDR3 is TGTGCCAGCAGTTACCGGGACAGGGGGTACTACGAGCAGTACTTC.

CDR3 nucleotides: TGTGCCAGCAGCTTCCCGGGACAGGGGGCCTACGAGCAGTACTTC. Its translation is CASSFPGQGAYEQYF. The chain is built from TRBV13 and TRBJ2-7; 11 bases fit TRBD1. Germline CDR1 reads PRHDT; CDR2 reads FYEKMQ (reference sequence). After removal of 3 bases from V and 2 bases from J, the junction contained 3 bases not matched to a gene. The CDR3 runs 15 residues.

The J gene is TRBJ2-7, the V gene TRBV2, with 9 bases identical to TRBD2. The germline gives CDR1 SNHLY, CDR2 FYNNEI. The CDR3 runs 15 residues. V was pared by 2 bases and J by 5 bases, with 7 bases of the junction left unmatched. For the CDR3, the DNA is TGTGCCAGCAGTGAACGGTTAGCGGGAGAACACGAGCAGTACTTC. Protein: CASSERLAGEHEQYF.

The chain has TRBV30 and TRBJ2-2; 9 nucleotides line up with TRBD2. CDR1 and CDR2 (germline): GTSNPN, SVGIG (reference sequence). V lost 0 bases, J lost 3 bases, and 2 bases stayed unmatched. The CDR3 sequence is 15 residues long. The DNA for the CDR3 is TGTGCCTGGAGTGTTAGCGGGAGTTACACCGGGGAGCTGTTTTTT. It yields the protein CAWSVSGSYTGELFF.

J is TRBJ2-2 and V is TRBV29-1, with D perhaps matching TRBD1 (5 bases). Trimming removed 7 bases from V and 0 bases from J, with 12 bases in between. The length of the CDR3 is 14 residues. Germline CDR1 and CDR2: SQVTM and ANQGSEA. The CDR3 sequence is CSAAMGPNTGELFF. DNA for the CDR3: TGCAGCGCGGCTATGGGGCCGAACACCGGGGAGCTGTTTTTT.